A few counts support the clone carrying this TCR beta chain. The target antigen is unknown. Gene names follow the mouse nomenclature. The observed sequence ends 3 residues before the CDR3 terminus, with the missing tail filled in from the germline J gene. The germline V gene encodes CDR1 FNHDT and CDR2 SITEND (reference sequence). The CDR3 extends over 15 amino acids. Trimming took 9 bases from V and 6 from J, leaving 19 bases between them. This record belongs to a study of CD8+ T cells in alopecia areata. Study outcomes and limitations: With patients, TCR sharing proved less clear than in mice, a difference possibly related to HLA. It was lesional scalp, especially alopecia totalis/universalis, that showed higher clonality than normal scalp.

Following RNA extraction, reverse transcription yielded cDNA that acted as the sequencing template. TCRdb keeps only in-frame clones here, not all; method: immunoSEQ multiplex PCR. The sample contains 270,000 or so clones, none of them singletons. On the basis of CD4, CD8alpha, NKG2D, NKG2ACE and other markers, pooled cutaneous lymph node cells were sorted. Material: CD4+ T cells sorted from a lymph node. V usage is TRBV19 and J usage is TRBJ1-6; unclear D gene. TRBJ1-6 is flagged as an ORF with uncertain function. The TCR was taken from a C3H/HeJ mouse with alopecia areata. This strain has MHC haplotype H2-k. CDR3 amino acids: CATHWPRRINSPLYF. The DNA read from the CDR3 is TGTGCCACGCACTGGCCACGGAGGATTAATTCGCCC.